This entry is about one TCR beta chain. This clonotype appeared many times. The specificity of this receptor is unknown. Per-base qualities were not stored, and no clone one base away is much larger. This record belongs to a study of spatial heterogeneity in lung cancer (dated by TCRdb to between 2019 and 2020). About the full investigation: More beta-chain than alpha-chain transcripts were consistently detected, likely reflecting higher beta-chain transcript abundance. In the raw uncorrected reads, each unique combination of TCR and UMI appeared more than ten times on average. TCR alpha and beta repertoires were quantitatively compared across multiple tumor regions, matched nontumor lung and blood in non-small cell lung cancer. Nonsynonymous mutation counts, determined by whole-exome sequencing of tumor tissue, were related to features of the TCR repertoire. Both alpha and beta chains were TCR-sequenced in samples taken at surgery, namely 220 tumor regions, fewer than 80 matched nontumor lung samples and 50 to 60 PBMC samples.

Overall results and qualifications from the work: Confirming at a functional level the hypothesis that regional TCRs recognize regional mutations was considered to require additional single-cell paired TCR alpha and beta sequencing. Ubiquitous expanded tumor TCRs showed up in blood more often at tumor resection than at routine follow-up.

In light of the paper, this sample's time point label describes: sample taken at primary tumor resection. Without any cell sorting, TCR sequencing was performed on whole RNA extracted either from tumor and nontumor lung tissue or from cryopreserved PBMC samples. The donors were about 65 patients from the lung TRACERx cohort who had early-stage, untreated non-small cell lung cancer. Only patients with enough RNA available from two or more tumor regions were chosen for TCR sequencing. Libraries were prepared through 5' RACE. Sequenced using a NextSeq 500. In the TCR library protocol, a unique molecular identifier was attached to each TCR cDNA molecule so that PCR and sequencing errors could be corrected. From the authors' description of their analysis: TCR identification, UMI-based error correction and CDR3 extraction were performed with Decombinator tools. Expanded TCRs were defined as those above a frequency of 2 per 1,000, corresponding to the top 1% of the tumor frequency distribution. Renyi diversity was calculated using the R vegan package after each repertoire was subsampled 100 times to 5,000 TCRs. CDR3 similarity networks were constructed using string-kernel similarity of amino acid triplets, with links drawn between CDR3s whose pairwise similarity was above 0.82. The public reads were reanalyzed by TCRdb: fastp trimming at Q25, MiXCR alignment, in-frame beta chains only. Each CDR3 protein gets just one entry, which takes the most common genes and DNA from the rows behind it. The authors' filters were not applied to this entry. Here the sample has some 52,000 distinct CDR3 sequences; less than 8.5% occur a single time. The ten top clones hold approximately 2.9% of the sample.

The sample in question was PBMCs, obtained at surgery. The source of this sequence is a female donor with early-stage non-small cell lung cancer.

The sequence in DNA is TGTGCCAGCAGACCCCCGGGAGAGGTAGATACGCAGTATTTT. Translated, it reads CASRPPGEVDTQYF. Rearrangement joined TRBV3-1 to TRBJ2-3, with TRBD2 as a weak D call on 6 bases. CDR1 LGHDT and CDR2 YNNKEL are derived from the germline V gene (reference sequence). V drops 6 bases and J drops 5 bases, leaving 15 bases in between. The CDR3 covers 14 residues, taking in both the cysteine and the phenylalanine. CDR3 DNA only is kept here, 42 bases in frame from base 1.